This is a list of T cell receptor beta chains from one sample in a study of T cells in Graves' hyperthyroidism and ophthalmopathy. TCRdb reanalysed the multiplex PCR reads using MiXCR and keeps one entry per CDR3 protein. Here the sample spans fewer than 600,000 distinct CDR3 sequences, about 15% being singletons. Material for sequencing was blood. The receptors originated from a woman between 40 and 55 years old with Graves' hyperthyroidism. The CDR3 runs from the conserved cysteine through the conserved F or W. The order of the fields is CDR3 length, V gene, D gene, J gene, clone size, CDR3 protein. A D gene is named only where the DNA matches it firmly. Clone size appears in some rows only: once, few, many, or a class for an expanded clone.

12,TRBV20-1,.,TRBJ2-1,many,CSARDPDGEQFF
14,TRBV20-1,.,TRBJ2-3,many,CSAEQALSTDTQYF
13,TRBV7-3,.,TRBJ1-2,.,CASSLTGGRGYTF
12,TRBV6-1,.,TRBJ1-1,few,CAGQWGNTEAFF
18,TRBV30,.,TRBJ2-2,many,CAWTTRGGGIFNTGELFF
13,TRBV28,.,TRBJ2-1,many,CASSYGIHNEQFF
16,TRBV4-1,TRBD2,TRBJ2-7,few,CASSQEGLAGGGEQYF
16,TRBV3-1,TRBD2,TRBJ2-1,few,CASSQASGTRYNEQFF
16,TRBV6-1,.,TRBJ2-7,.,CASTDQASLYSYEQYF
14,TRBV2,TRBD2,TRBJ2-3,many,CASPGRETADTQYF
16,TRBV28,TRBD1,TRBJ1-5,many,CASSLLSGQGNQPQHF
12,TRBV3-1,.,TRBJ1-1,many,CASSETGSEAFF
15,TRBV5-1,.,TRBJ2-1,many,CASSFQPGPYEEQFF
14,TRBV6-1,.,TRBJ1-2,many,CASSYFQGGNGYTF
15,TRBV7-9,.,TRBJ2-5,once,CASSLEGRTQETQYF
16,TRBV12-3/TRBV12-4,.,TRBJ2-1,medium-sized,CASSGLSQGNYNEQFF
15,TRBV18,TRBD2,TRBJ2-5,many,CASSPLTSDTETQYF
16,TRBV3-1,TRBD2,TRBJ2-7,.,CASSQVGLAGENEQYF
16,TRBV20-1,TRBD2,TRBJ2-2,few,CSARFLSGRAGGELFF
15,TRBV19,TRBD2,TRBJ2-1,few,CASGLAGGPLNEQFF
15,TRBV10-2,TRBD2,TRBJ2-2,.,CASRLAGQNTGELFF
14,TRBV28,TRBD1,TRBJ2-7,many,CASSNSDRSYEQYF
14,TRBV3-1,.,TRBJ2-7,many,CASSLPGLSYEQYF
15,TRBV18,.,TRBJ1-1,many,CASSPFPAGNTEAFF
13,TRBV20-1,TRBD2,TRBJ2-7,many,CSANSGSSYEQYF
15,TRBV4-2,.,TRBJ1-2,.,CASSPQTEANYGYTF
14,TRBV5-5,.,TRBJ1-6,many,CASSLVGANSPLHF
13,TRBV6-2/TRBV6-3,.,TRBJ2-1,.,CASSFGPPGEQFF
16,TRBV4-1,TRBD1,TRBJ2-7,many,CASSQGSGQGSYEQYF
14,TRBV2,TRBD2,TRBJ2-7,many,CASSATGGPYEQYF
13,TRBV5-5,.,TRBJ1-1,many,CASSKDVSTEAFF